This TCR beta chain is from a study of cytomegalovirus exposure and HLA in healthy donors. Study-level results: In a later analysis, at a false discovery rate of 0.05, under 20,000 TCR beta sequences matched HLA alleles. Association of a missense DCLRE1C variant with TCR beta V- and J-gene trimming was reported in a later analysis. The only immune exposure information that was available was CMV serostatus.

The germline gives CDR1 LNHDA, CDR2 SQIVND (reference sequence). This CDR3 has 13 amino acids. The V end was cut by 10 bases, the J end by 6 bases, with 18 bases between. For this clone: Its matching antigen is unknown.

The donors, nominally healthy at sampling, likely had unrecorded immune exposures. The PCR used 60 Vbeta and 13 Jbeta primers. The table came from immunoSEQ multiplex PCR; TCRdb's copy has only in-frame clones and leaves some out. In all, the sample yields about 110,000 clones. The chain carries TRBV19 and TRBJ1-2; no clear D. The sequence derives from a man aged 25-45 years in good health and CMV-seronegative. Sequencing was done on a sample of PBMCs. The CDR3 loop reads CANNRGFPDGYTF. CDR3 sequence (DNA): TGTGCCAATAATCGAGGGTTTCCTGATGGCTACACCTTC.